Presented here are 20 T cell receptor beta chains from one specimen sequenced in a study of T cells in Graves' hyperthyroidism and ophthalmopathy. Authors of the study amplified TCR beta CDR3 regions from RNA transcripts. The TCR CDR3 was amplified in a first-round RT-PCR using the HTBI primer set. One entry per CDR3 protein results from TCRdb running MiXCR on the multiplex PCR reads. The sample yields more than 550,000 distinct CDR3 sequences, under 20% seen once. Input material: blood. The receptors derive from a woman aged 45-65 years with Graves' hyperthyroidism that later progressed to Graves' ophthalmopathy.

There are many counts of this clonotype. Sequence at one end of the junction differs from germline and may be a read error. The CDR3, as DNA: TGTGCTAGCAGCCCCGACCTCGGGGTAGATACGCAGTATTTT. It encodes CASSPDLGVDTQYF. The chain has TRBV7-7 and TRBJ2-3; the D gene is possibly TRBD2 (5 bases). The germline V gene encodes CDR1 SSHAT and CDR2 FNYEAQ (reference sequence). The CDR3 sequence is 14 residues long.

This clonotype has a handful of counts. The rearrangement uses TRBV4-1 and TRBJ1-6; 8 nucleotides align to TRBD1. CDR1 is MGHRA, CDR2 YSYEKL, per germline. V shed 3 bases and J 0 bases; nucleotides not matched to a gene: 13. The CDR3 sequence is 20 residues long. The CDR3 region has the DNA TGCGCCAGCAGCCAGGGACAGGACTATGGTCCCGGCTCCTATAATTCACCCCTCCACTTT. Its protein is CASSQGQDYGPGSYNSPLHF.

This clonotype has a count of ten or more. The chain recombines TRBV7-8 with TRBJ1-5, with D possibly TRBD1 on 6 matching bases. The CDR3 is 12 residues long. Germline values: CDR1 SGHVS, CDR2 FQNEAQ. Trimming stripped 5 bases from V and 7 bases from J, with 9 bases between. In nucleotides, the CDR3 is TGTGCCAGCAGCGCAGACAGGCAGCCCCAGCATTTT. Amino acids: CASSADRQPQHF.

V usage is TRBV12-3 or TRBV12-4 and J usage is TRBJ1-1; unclear D gene. CDR3 size: 14 residues. Trimming removed 6 bases from V and 0 bases from J, with 11 bases in between. The CDR3 protein is CASRRGSMNTEAFF. CDR3 sequence (DNA): TGTGCCAGCAGGAGAGGCAGCATGAACACTGAAGCTTTCTTT.

This clonotype has at least ten counts. V gene TRBV27 combines with J gene TRBJ2-7; the D call may be TRBD1 or TRBD2 (5 bases each). V shed 4 bases and J shed 5 bases, with 24 bases lying between them. The CDR3 is 17 residues long. Germline assignment: CDR1 MNHEY and CDR2 SMNVEV (reference sequence). CDR3 bases: TGTGCCAGCAGTTCCCTTAGCGCAGGTTTTGGGGGAGACGAGCAGTACTTC. Translated: CASSSLSAGFGGDEQYF.

This clonotype was counted many times. The V gene is TRBV5-1, the J gene TRBJ2-1; unclear D gene. The V gene's germline CDR1 is SGHRS and CDR2 YFSETQ. Trimming removed 4 bases from V and 4 bases from J, with 12 bases in between. CDR3 length: 14 residues. DNA for the CDR3: TGCGCCAGCAGCCCACCCGTGCGTTACAATGAGCAGTTCTTC. Protein sequence: CASSPPVRYNEQFF.

At least ten counts were recorded for this clonotype. The chain links TRBV3-1 to TRBJ2-7; D may be TRBD1 or TRBD2 (5 bases each). The germline V gene encodes CDR1 LGHDT and CDR2 YNNKEL (reference sequence). The CDR3 sequence is 14 residues long. V lost 4 bases, J lost 5 bases, and 15 bases lay in between. The DNA for the CDR3 is TGTGCCAGCAGCCCGAGTAGGGGACGCGACGAGCAGTACTTC. Its translation: CASSPSRGRDEQYF.

The chain uses TRBV2 and TRBJ1-2; D not resolved. This CDR3 region has 12 residues. Germline V gives CDR1 SNHLY, CDR2 FYNNEI. V gave up 2 bases and J gave up 8 bases, with 9 bases separating them. The CDR3 reads CASSERSGGYTF. DNA of the CDR3: TGTGCCAGCAGTGAACGGTCGGGGGGCTACACCTTC. Looking up the rest from reference TRBV2 and TRBJ1-2 gives the full variable domain: EPEVTQTPSHQVTQMGQEVILRCVPISNHLYFYWYRQILGQKVEFLVSFYNNEISEKSEIFDDQFSVERPDGSNFTLKIRSTKLEDSAMYFCASSERSGGYTFGSGTRLTVV.

This clonotype was found many times. The chain combines TRBV3-1 with TRBJ2-3; weak D call: TRBD1 (5 bases). CDR3 length: 16 amino acids. V was trimmed by 3 bases and J by 2 bases, leaving 15 bases between them. Per germline, CDR1 LGHDT and CDR2 YNNKEL (reference sequence). This chain's CDR3 is CASSQDTDRLTDTQYF. CDR3 nucleotide sequence: TGTGCCAGCAGCCAGGACACCGACCGCCTCACAGATACGCAGTATTTT.

In its sample, this clonotype was seen many times. This chain links TRBV12-3 or TRBV12-4 with TRBJ2-1; 10 bases fit TRBD2. The CDR3 is 13 residues long. J was trimmed by 9 bases and V by 6 bases; bases with no gene match: 5. DNA of the CDR3: TGTGCCAGCAGGAGGACTAGCGGTGGTGAGCAGTTCTTC. Translating it yields CASRRTSGGEQFF.

With regard to this clonotype: One junction end does not reproduce the germline sequence, and a read error may be involved. The chain is built from TRBV19 and TRBJ1-4; TRBD1 matches at 7 bases. CDR3 length: 13 amino acids. The germline V gene encodes CDR1 LNHDA and CDR2 SQIVND (reference sequence). CDR3 DNA sequence: TGCGCCAGTACGGGACAGATTAATGAAAAACTGTTTTTT. This encodes CASTGQINEKLFF.

This clonotype was observed at least ten times. The chain employs TRBV11-2 and TRBJ1-1; D ambiguous. CDR3 length: 13 residues. Germline V gene lookup returns CDR1 SGHAT and CDR2 FQNNGV. With 6 bases removed from V and 0 bases from J, the gap between germline ends came to 8 bases. CDR3 bases: TGTGCCAGCAGGTATGGGTTGAACACTGAAGCTTTCTTT. Translated: CASRYGLNTEAFF.

The V and J genes are TRBV7-9 and TRBJ2-2, with 8 positions matching TRBD1. The CDR3 consists of 16 residues. Per the germline V gene, CDR1 is SEHNR and CDR2 is FQNEAQ (reference sequence). V lost 8 bases to trimming and J lost 2 bases; unmatched junction nucleotides: 10. The CDR3 DNA follows: TGTGCCAGCGCCATTTCCGGGACAGGCAACACCGGGGAGCTGTTTTTT. This translates into CASAISGTGNTGELFF.

This clonotype was counted a single time. A read error is possible here, since a much larger clone lies one base away. CDR3 sequence reads: CASSVEGQGAETQFF. The CDR3 DNA reads as TGTGCCAGCAGCGTAGAGGGACAGGGGGCAGAGACCCAGTTCTTC. This chain joins TRBV9 and TRBJ2-5; 12 bases are a match to TRBD1. The DNA end is a closer match to TRBJ2-1, so the J assignment may be wrong. The CDR3 contains 15 residues. Germline V gene lookup returns CDR1 SGDLS and CDR2 YYNGEE.

This clonotype was found many times. This chain connects TRBV6-2 or TRBV6-3 to TRBJ1-1, with a weak D call TRBD1 (5 bases). Germline CDR1 MNHEY, CDR2 SVGEGT. The V and J ends lost 3 bases and 4 bases respectively, with 9 bases between them. CDR3 size: 13 residues. The CDR3 DNA is TGTGCCAGCAGTTATAGGGACCTCACTGAAGCTTTCTTT. This sequence encodes CASSYRDLTEAFF.

This clonotype turned up a few times. One end of the junction varies from germline; a read error may be responsible. This chain links TRBV6-1 with TRBJ2-3, with 11 bases fitting TRBD2. Germline V gene data show CDR1 as MNHNS and CDR2 as SASEGT. The CDR3 has 15 residues. DNA for the CDR3: TGTGCCGGCAGTGAGCTAGCGGGGGGTACAGATACGCAGTATTTT. This sequence encodes CAGSELAGGTDTQYF.

This clonotype showed up many times. The chain joins TRBV5-1 to TRBJ2-1; D is perhaps TRBD2 (6 bases). Trimming pared 4 bases from V and 5 bases from J, leaving 10 bases between. The CDR3 spans 13 residues. Germline values: CDR1 SGHRS, CDR2 YFSETQ. CDR3 residues: CASSPGGNNEQFF. CDR3 in DNA: TGCGCCAGCAGCCCAGGCGGGAACAATGAGCAGTTCTTC.

In its sample, this clonotype was seen many times. V usage is TRBV18 and J usage is TRBJ1-1; TRBD1 might be the D (6 bases). The V gene's germline CDR1 is KGHSH and CDR2 LQKENI. CDR3 length: 14 residues. V lost 3 bases and J 5 bases, leaving 13 bases between the germline ends. The chain's CDR3 is CASSPGTRRTEAFF. Written as DNA, the CDR3 is TGTGCCAGCTCACCCGGGACACGGCGGACTGAAGCTTTCTTT.

In this sample, this clonotype turned up many times. The rearrangement joins TRBV7-8 to TRBJ2-1, with TRBD2 matching over 9 bases. The CDR3 runs 16 residues. Germline CDR1 reads SGHVS; CDR2 reads FQNEAQ. The J segment lost 8 bases and the V segment lost 4 bases, leaving 12 bases of the junction unmatched. This chain's CDR3 is CASSSWTSDFTDEQFF. The CDR3 region has the DNA TGTGCCAGCAGCTCCTGGACTAGCGACTTTACGGATGAGCAGTTCTTC.

This clonotype showed up just a few times. The chain joins TRBV11-2 to TRBJ1-5; D unresolved. The CDR3 runs 15 residues. V was shortened by 2 bases and J by 2 bases, with 10 bases between the two germline ends. Germline CDR1 is SGHAT and CDR2 is FQNNGV. CDR3 amino acids: CASSLRGIGNQPQHF. The CDR3 coding sequence is TGTGCCAGCAGCTTAAGAGGCATTGGCAATCAGCCCCAGCATTTT.